This TCR beta chain was profiled in a study of cytomegalovirus exposure and HLA in healthy donors. Whole-study results and caveats: There were 150 or so TCR beta chains listed as cytomegalovirus-associated. For TCR beta chains, V- and J-gene trimming was later linked to a missense DCLRE1C variant. Later on, an analysis tied around 17,000 TCR beta sequences to HLA alleles at 0.05 false discovery rate.

PCR amplification relied on 60 Vbeta primers (plus 13 Jbeta primers). This table comes from immunoSEQ multiplex PCR, and its TCRdb copy is limited to in-frame clones, with some not included. The data show fewer than 100,000 clones, more than 60% seen once. Germline CDR1 is SGHRS and CDR2 is YFSETQ. CDR3 length: 14 amino acids. V shed 1 base and J shed 3 bases, with 9 bases lying between them. Of note for this clone: As yet, its antigen is unknown.

V gene TRBV5-1 combines with J gene TRBJ2-3; D not certain. This receptor was obtained from a man in his 60s in good health and CMV-seropositive. The source material was PBMCs. The CDR3 loop reads CASSLSWATDTQYF. The DNA for the CDR3 is TGCGCCAGCAGCTTGAGTTGGGCAACAGATACGCAGTATTTT. The complete variable domain, with remaining parts taken from reference TRBV5-1 and TRBJ2-3, reads KAGVTQTPRYLIKTRGQQVTLSCSPISGHRSVSWYQQTPGQGLQFLFEYFSETQRNKGNFPGRFSGRQFSNSRSEMNVSTLELGDSALYLCASSLSWATDTQYFGPGTRLTVL.